This passage covers 5 T cell receptor beta chains from one sample sequenced in a study of vaccination and CD4 T cells after COVID-19. Stated treatment: roughly 10-day PBMC culture with coronavirus spike peptide pools or control peptides (ViraFEST assay). The antigens of these receptors remain unknown. With the Oncomine TCR Beta short-read assay, DNA from cultured CD4+ T cells was sequenced. TCRdb redid the calling of the PCR reads with MiXCR, one entry per CDR3 protein. The sample includes approximately 15,000 distinct CDR3 sequences, roughly 60% of them seen just once. The source was CD4+ T cells from blood, cultured in vitro, collected after SARS-CoV-2 vaccination. These receptor sequences come from a human donor who had recovered from COVID-19.

The chain links TRBV2 to TRBJ1-5; 10 positions agree with TRBD1. The CDR3 is 15 residues long. Looked up from germline, CDR1 is SNHLY and CDR2 is FYNNEI. The V segment lost 5 bases and the J segment 7 bases; nucleotides outside the gene matches: 8. The CDR3 loop is CASSRQGAGRQPQHF. As DNA, the CDR3 is TGTGCCAGCAGTCGACAGGGGGCAGGTCGGCAGCCCCAGCATTTT. Supplemented by reference TRBV2 and TRBJ1-5, the full variable domain reads EPEVTQTPSHQVTQMGQEVILRCVPISNHLYFYWYRQILGQKVEFLVSFYNNEISEKSEIFDDQFSVERPDGSNFTLKIRSTKLEDSAMYFCASSRQGAGRQPQHFGDGTRLSIL.

The gene calls are TRBV6-2 or TRBV6-3 and TRBJ2-5; D remains unclear. Germline V gene data show CDR1 as MNHEY and CDR2 as SVGEGT. Trimming stripped 5 bases from V and 5 bases from J, with 6 bases between. CDR3 size: 11 residues. CDR3 region: CASSQGETQYF. The CDR3 DNA reads as TGTGCCAGCAGTCAAGGGGAGACCCAGTACTTC.

The J gene is TRBJ2-3, the V gene TRBV7-2; D is possibly TRBD2 (5 bases). The V gene lost 2 bases and the J gene lost 2 bases, with 8 bases spanning the gap. CDR1 SGHTA and CDR2 FQGNSA come from the germline V gene. This CDR3 comprises 14 residues. CDR3 nucleotide sequence: TGTGCCAGCAGCTTAACTAGAATCACAGATACGCAGTATTTT. It specifies CASSLTRITDTQYF.

The CDR3 DNA sequence: TGTGCCAGCAGCTTGGGACAGGGTAAGAAGCCCCAGCATTTT. Protein: CASSLGQGKKPQHF. V is TRBV28 and J is TRBJ1-5, with 9 bases lining up with TRBD1. The length of the CDR3 is 14 residues. The V and J ends lost 6 bases and 8 bases, in that order; junction bases with no gene match: 8. From germline, CDR1 is MDHEN and CDR2 SYDVKM.

The CDR3 sequence is CASSLVGIQGTQYF. The CDR3 DNA is TGTGCCAGCAGCTTAGTAGGGATTCAGGGGACCCAGTACTTC. This chain connects TRBV11-3 to TRBJ2-5, with D possibly matching TRBD1 (5 bases). The V end lost 1 base, the J end lost 7 bases, and 13 bases lay between the germline ends. The CDR3 extends over 14 amino acids. Germline CDR1 SGHNT, CDR2 YENEEA.